This entry describes one T cell receptor beta chain. The clone's antigen remains unknown. No much larger clone exists at a distance of one base, and base qualities are not known. The CDR3 regions of human TCRbeta chains were analyzed by immunosequencing. Turning to the authors' computational methods: Repertoire TCRs were matched against a reference library of SARS-CoV-2-specific TCRs generated with the MIRA antigen-specificity platform. Breadth was defined as the fraction of unique TCRs that were SARS-CoV-2-associated. Depth was defined as the fraction of total T cells that were SARS-CoV-2-associated. Using the MIRA data, each spike-specific TCR was mapped to the spike region that the TCR reacts to and placed in a CD4 or CD8 class. Log10-transformed breadth and depth values were compared by one-way ANOVA with Sidak's multiple comparisons tests. In TCRdb, the immuneACCESS table is reduced to in-frame sequences with V and J assigned. These tables do not hold every clone; where another copy was compared, an unresolved V gene accounts for under half, and the others remain unexplained. V, J and clone size are those of that table, while D and trimming were read from the DNA. This sample has some 180,000 clones in its table, and 75% to 90% of those were observed once. The ten top clones hold around 5.8% of the sample.

The CDR3 sequence holds 14 residues, the cysteine and phenylalanine included. The only DNA kept is the CDR3, 42 bases in frame from the first base. The record originates from a study of T cell responses to AZD1222 COVID-19 vaccine listed by TCRdb under 2021. Concerning the study at large: AZD1222 recipients whose second dose came at about 4 weeks and those whose second dose came at about 12 weeks were combined into one group, since spike-specific TCR depth and breadth did not differ between the two schedules. Trial participants were enrolled by age into subgroups of 18-55, 56-69 and 70-plus years, and approximately 150, 30 and 60 TCR-sequenced participants, respectively, were included in these subgroups. TCR sequencing was performed for more than 230 trial participants, of whom approximately 200 were given two doses of AZD1222 and around 25 were given two doses of MenACWY control vaccine. Summary of the overall study and its limitations: The whole spike protein was spanned by vaccine-associated CD4 TCRs, and dominant responses were seen in regions 160-218 and 743-854. Because no samples from the day 14 peak response were available, repertoires could be characterized only after the peak T cell response. The 56-69-year group was small, and its depth increase did not reach significance, likely because of low power. Participants were mostly white British and included more females than males, and it was suggested by the authors that clonal diversity may have been underestimated. Conclusions about previously exposed vaccinees are limited, since just six AZD1222 recipients were seropositive for SARS-CoV-2 at baseline. Spike-specific TCR breadth and depth rose significantly after two AZD1222 doses compared with day 0 and with MenACWY recipients. Epitopes outside the regions mutated in the B.1.351 and B.1.1.7 variants were reportedly recognized by nearly half of the unique spike-specific TCRs.

The time point label for this specimen denotes: baseline before first vaccination. Vaccinee samples were obtained from the UK trials COV001 and COV002, which included a single-blind randomized controlled phase 2/3 trial of AZD1222 (ChAdOx1 nCoV-19) in healthy adults. For TCRbeta chain sequencing, PBMC samples were collected from trial participants at day 0 and at day 28 after the second dose. The rearrangement joined TRBV21-1 to TRBJ1-5. TRBV21-1 is termed a pseudogene. Sequenced here: peripheral blood, sampled on day 0 of AZD1222 vaccination. The receptor comes from an adult in good health. CDR3 region: CASSRGAQGQPQHF. The nucleotide sequence is TGTGCCAGCAGCAGGGGGGCGCAGGGTCAGCCCCAGCATTTT.